One and the same sample provided the 6 T cell receptor beta chains below, sequenced in a study of T cells in Graves' hyperthyroidism and ophthalmopathy. What was amplified from RNA transcripts were TCR beta CDR3 regions. The study used the HTBI primer set for a first-round RT-PCR of the TCR CDR3. Each CDR3 protein gets one entry after TCRdb re-called the multiplex PCR reads with MiXCR. The data show about 360,000 distinct CDR3 sequences, less than 15% seen once. The material sequenced was blood. These receptor sequences come from a woman aged 18-29 years with Graves' hyperthyroidism.

This clonotype was observed many times. The chain joins TRBV2 to TRBJ1-1, with 8 nucleotides matching TRBD1. The CDR3 extends over 15 amino acids. The V gene end was trimmed by 7 bases and the J gene end by 1 base; junction bases not matched to a gene: 8. Germline V gene data show CDR1 as SNHLY and CDR2 as FYNNEI. The CDR3: CASMMDRAKNTEAFF. The CDR3 DNA sequence: TGTGCCAGCATGATGGACAGGGCGAAGAACACTGAAGCTTTCTTT.

This clonotype was detected many times. The rearrangement links TRBV18 to TRBJ2-1; no reliable D call. Germline loops: CDR1 KGHSH, CDR2 LQKENI. This CDR3 is built from 17 residues. V was cut by 2 bases and J by 0 bases, with 14 bases left in between. The CDR3 bases are TGTGCCAGCTCACCAAAGTCGTACTTCTTCTCCTACAATGAGCAGTTCTTC. Its protein product is CASSPKSYFFSYNEQFF.

This clonotype was counted many times. The chain recombines TRBV20-1 with TRBJ1-4; D not resolved. V lost 7 bases and J lost 8, with 11 bases in between. Germline CDR1 is DFQATT and CDR2 is SNEGSKA (reference sequence). The length of the CDR3 is 11 residues. This CDR3 is CSVRSGEKLFF. CDR3 in DNA: TGCAGTGTGAGAAGTGGAGAAAAACTGTTTTTT.

This clonotype was detected ten times or more. V usage is TRBV7-2 and J usage is TRBJ2-5; possibly TRBD1 for D (6 bases). V was shortened by 2 bases and J by 5 bases, with 15 bases between the two germline ends. Germline CDR1 SGHTA, CDR2 FQGNSA. CDR3 size: 15 residues. Here the CDR3 reads CASSLYLGAGETQYF. The CDR3 DNA reads TGTGCCAGCAGCTTATACTTGGGGGCTGGGGAGACCCAGTACTTC.

This clonotype was recorded at least ten times. This sequence joins TRBV11-2 and TRBJ1-5, with TRBD1 as a possible D gene (5 bases). The CDR3 length is 15 residues. With 5 bases removed from V and 4 bases from J, the gap between germline ends came to 15 bases. CDR1 is SGHAT, CDR2 FQNNGV, per germline. CDR3 residues: CASSGGTLLNQPQHF. Here the CDR3 DNA reads TGTGCCAGCAGCGGCGGGACTCTTCTAAATCAGCCCCAGCATTTT. The variable domain in full, with the rest retrieved from reference TRBV11-2 and TRBJ1-5, is EAGVAQSPRYKIIEKRQSVAFWCNPISGHATLYWYQQILGQGPKLLIQFQNNGVVDDSQLPKDRFSAERLKGVDSTLKIQPAKLEDSAVYLCASSGGTLLNQPQHFGDGTRLSIL.

This clonotype occurred a few times. It may be a read error: a sequence one base away is much more abundant. The final CDR3 position lacks the conserved phenylalanine or tryptophan, pointing to a likely read error. The rearrangement joins TRBV12-3 or TRBV12-4 to TRBJ1-1; no clear D. This CDR3 is 12 amino acids long. Trimming cost V 5 bases and J 0 bases, with 4 bases left between them. The CDR3, as DNA: TGTGCCAGCAGTCGGTTGAACACTGAAGCTTTCTCT. This gives the protein CASSRLNTEAFS.